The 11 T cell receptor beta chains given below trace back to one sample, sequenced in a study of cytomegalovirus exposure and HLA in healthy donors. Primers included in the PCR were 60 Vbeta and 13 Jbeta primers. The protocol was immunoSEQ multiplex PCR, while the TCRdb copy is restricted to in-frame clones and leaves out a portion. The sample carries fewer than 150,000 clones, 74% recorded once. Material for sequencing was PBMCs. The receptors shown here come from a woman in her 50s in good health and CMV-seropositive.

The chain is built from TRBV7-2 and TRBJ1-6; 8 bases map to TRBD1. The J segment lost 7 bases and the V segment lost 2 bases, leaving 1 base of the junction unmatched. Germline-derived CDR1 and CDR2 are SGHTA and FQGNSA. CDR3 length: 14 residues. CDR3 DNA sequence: TGTGCCAGCAGCTTAAGACAGGGGAATTCACCCCTCCACTTT. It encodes CASSLRQGNSPLHF. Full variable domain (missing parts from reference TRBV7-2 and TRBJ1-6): GAGVSQSPSNKVTEKGKDVELRCDPISGHTALYWYRQSLGQGLEFLIYFQGNSAPDKSGLPSDRFSAERTGGSVSTLTIQRTQQEDSAVYLCASSLRQGNSPLHFGNGTRLTVT.

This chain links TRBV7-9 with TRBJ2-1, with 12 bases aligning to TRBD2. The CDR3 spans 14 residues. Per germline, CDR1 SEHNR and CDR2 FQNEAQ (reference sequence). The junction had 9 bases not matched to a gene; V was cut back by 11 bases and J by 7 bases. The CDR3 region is CAEQASGGANEQFF. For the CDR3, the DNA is TGTGCCGAACAGGCTAGCGGGGGGGCAAATGAGCAGTTCTTC.

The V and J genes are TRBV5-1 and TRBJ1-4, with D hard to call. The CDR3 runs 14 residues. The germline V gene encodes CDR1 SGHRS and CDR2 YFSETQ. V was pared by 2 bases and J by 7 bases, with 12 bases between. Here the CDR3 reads CASSLARGSEKLFF. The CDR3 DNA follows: TGCGCCAGCAGCTTAGCCCGAGGTAGTGAAAAACTGTTTTTT.

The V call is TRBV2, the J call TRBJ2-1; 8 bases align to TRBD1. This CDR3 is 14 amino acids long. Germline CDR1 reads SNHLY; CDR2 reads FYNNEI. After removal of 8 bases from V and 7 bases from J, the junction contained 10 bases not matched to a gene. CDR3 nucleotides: TGTGCCAGCGCGGACAGGGAACAACGAAATGAGCAGTTCTTC. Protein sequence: CASADREQRNEQFF. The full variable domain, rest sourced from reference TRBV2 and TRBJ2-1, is EPEVTQTPSHQVTQMGQEVILRCVPISNHLYFYWYRQILGQKVEFLVSFYNNEISEKSEIFDDQFSVERPDGSNFTLKIRSTKLEDSAMYFCASADREQRNEQFFGPGTRLTVL.

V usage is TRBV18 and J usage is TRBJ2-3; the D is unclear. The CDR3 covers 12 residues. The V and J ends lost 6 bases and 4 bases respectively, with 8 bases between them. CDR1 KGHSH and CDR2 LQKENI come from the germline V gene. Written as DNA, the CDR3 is TGTGCCAGCTCGCCGGCGGCAGATACGCAGTATTTT. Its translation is CASSPAADTQYF. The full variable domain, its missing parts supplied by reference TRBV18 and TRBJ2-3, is NAGVMQNPRHLVRRRGQEARLRCSPMKGHSHVYWYRQLPEEGLKFMVYLQKENIIDESGMPKERFSAEFPKEGPSILRIQQVVRGDSAAYFCASSPAADTQYFGPGTRLTVL.

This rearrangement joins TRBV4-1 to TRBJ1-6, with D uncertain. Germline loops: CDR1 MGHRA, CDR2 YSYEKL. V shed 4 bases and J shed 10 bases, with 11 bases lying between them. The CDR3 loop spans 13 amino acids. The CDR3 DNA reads TGCGCCAGCAGCCCTACCGTGCGATCACCCCTCCACTTT. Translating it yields CASSPTVRSPLHF.

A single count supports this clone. As DNA, the CDR3 is TGTGCCAGCAGTGTAGATCTGACCCGGGACACGGACTTTGTGTTTGACGGCAATCAGCCCCAGCATTTT. Translated, it gives CASSVDLTRDTDFVFDGNQPQHF. The chain joins TRBV2 to TRBJ1-5, with a tentative D call TRBD1 (6 bases). This CDR3 comprises 23 residues. V lost 4 bases to trimming and J lost 2 bases, with 36 bases between them. Germline-derived CDR1 and CDR2 are SNHLY and FYNNEI.

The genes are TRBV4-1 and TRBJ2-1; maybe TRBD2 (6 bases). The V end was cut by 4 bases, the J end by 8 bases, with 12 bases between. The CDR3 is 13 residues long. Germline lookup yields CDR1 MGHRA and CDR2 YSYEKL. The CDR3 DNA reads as TGCGCCAGCAGCCGACTACTAGCTGATGAGCAGTTCTTC. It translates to CASSRLLADEQFF.

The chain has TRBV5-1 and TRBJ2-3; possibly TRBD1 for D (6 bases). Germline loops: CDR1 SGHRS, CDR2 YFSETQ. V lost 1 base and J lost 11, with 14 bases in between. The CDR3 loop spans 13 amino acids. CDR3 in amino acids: CASSLQRGSQQYF. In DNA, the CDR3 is TGCGCCAGCAGCTTGCAAAGGGGGTCACAGCAGTATTTT.

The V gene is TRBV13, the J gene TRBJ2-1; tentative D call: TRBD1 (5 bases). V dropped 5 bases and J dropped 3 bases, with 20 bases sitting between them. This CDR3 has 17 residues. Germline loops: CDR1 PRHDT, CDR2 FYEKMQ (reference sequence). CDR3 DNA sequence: TGTGCCAGCAGCCAAGCCTCAGAGGTGGGGCTCTACAATGAGCAGTTCTTC. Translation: CASSQASEVGLYNEQFF.

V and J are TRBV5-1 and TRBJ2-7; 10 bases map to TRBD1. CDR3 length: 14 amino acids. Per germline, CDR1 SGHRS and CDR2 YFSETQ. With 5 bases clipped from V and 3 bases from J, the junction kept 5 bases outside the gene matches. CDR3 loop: CASRAGQGFYEQYF. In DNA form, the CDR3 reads TGCGCCAGCAGGGCGGGACAGGGGTTCTACGAGCAGTACTTC.